This T cell receptor beta chain originates from a study of T cell responses to AZD1222 COVID-19 vaccine. Some clones are missing from TCRdb's copy, which holds only in-frame ones; the method was immunoSEQ multiplex PCR. The sample lists about 93,000 clones, roughly 86% occurring once. This clone counts as medium-sized. Its antigen is not identified. The V end was cut by 1 base, the J end by 7 bases, with 16 bases between. The CDR3 loop spans 15 amino acids. Germline CDR1 is LGHNA and CDR2 is YSLEER. Study-level findings and limits: Females outnumbered males among donors, who were mostly white British; clonal diversity was possibly underestimated. The study found Spike-specific TCR breadth and depth rose after two AZD1222 doses. Repertoire collection took place solely once the T cell response had peaked.

The starting material was peripheral blood, obtained on day 0 of MenACWY control vaccination. The sequence was collected from an adult in good health. The rearrangement uses TRBV4-3 and TRBJ1-2; D uncertain. The CDR3 region has the DNA TGCGCCAGCAGCCAAGTAACCGGGAGGATTATTGGCTACACCTTC. This sequence encodes CASSQVTGRIIGYTF.